The table lists the clone carrying this TCR beta chain with a count of one. The CDR3 has 11 amino acids. V gave up 8 bases and J gave up 4 bases; unmatched junction bases: 5. The germline V gene encodes CDR1 GTSNPN and CDR2 SVGIG (reference sequence). The data were taken from a study of blood T cell repertoires in COVID-19. Study background: From T cells, B-cell-depleted T cells, or PBMCs came the material, which was cDNA or gDNA.

Produced via immunoSEQ multiplex PCR; TCRdb's table is partial and in-frame only. The repertoire holds about 52,000 clones, 86% seen once, with about 22% in the top ten. This chain joins TRBV30 and TRBJ2-7; 7 bases align to TRBD2. This TCR was sampled from a woman of 80 years or more with acute or convalescent COVID-19. Sequenced sample: peripheral blood. The CDR3 DNA sequence: TGTGCCGGCGGGAGTGGATACGAGCAGTACGTC. Encoded protein: CAGGSGYEQYV.